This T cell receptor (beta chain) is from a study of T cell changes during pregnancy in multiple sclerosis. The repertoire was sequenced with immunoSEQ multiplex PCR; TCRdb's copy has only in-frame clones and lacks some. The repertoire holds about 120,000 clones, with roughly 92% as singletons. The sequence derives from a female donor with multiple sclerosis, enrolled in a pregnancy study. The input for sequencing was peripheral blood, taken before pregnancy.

The CDR3 here is CASSLIGSGSNQPQHF. The CDR3, as DNA: TGTGCCAGCAGTTTAATCGGGTCGGGGAGCAATCAGCCCCAGCATTTT. The chain joins TRBV28 to TRBJ1-5, with no clear D. The CDR3 runs 16 residues. The germline gives CDR1 MDHEN, CDR2 SYDVKM. V lost 2 bases, J lost 1 base, and 12 bases lay in between.